The T cell receptor (beta chain) described here comes from a study of T cell repertoires in cytomegalovirus infection. Overall study: Selection of CMV epitopes for the study included recently identified HLA-C-restricted and well-studied HLA-B-restricted ones. Both CMV infection and a matching HLA type were indicated by public TCR beta signatures.

From the reads, TCRdb called clonotypes with MiXCR, one entry per CDR3 protein. The sample has roughly 730,000 distinct CDR3 sequences, about 30% seen once; the top ten hold over 15%. Study-wide results and caveats: People with CMV and the relevant HLA were identified by cumulative public TCR beta family frequency.

Concerning this clonotype itself: Its target is not known.

The germline V gene has CDR1 SEHNR and CDR2 FQNEAQ (reference sequence). V was pared by 3 bases and J by 2 bases, with 11 bases between. There are 14 residues in the CDR3. This sequence joins TRBV7-9 and TRBJ2-7, with a possible D match to TRBD2 (6 bases). The sequence was collected from a human donor in good health (CMV status not recorded). Some clones in this sample may be carry-over from other donors' samples. The sample was cultured PBMCs, taken from culture after CMV antigen stimulation. CDR3 sequence (DNA): TGTGCCAGCAGCTTCCCTAGCGATACCTACGAGCAGTACTTC. Residues: CASSFPSDTYEQYF.